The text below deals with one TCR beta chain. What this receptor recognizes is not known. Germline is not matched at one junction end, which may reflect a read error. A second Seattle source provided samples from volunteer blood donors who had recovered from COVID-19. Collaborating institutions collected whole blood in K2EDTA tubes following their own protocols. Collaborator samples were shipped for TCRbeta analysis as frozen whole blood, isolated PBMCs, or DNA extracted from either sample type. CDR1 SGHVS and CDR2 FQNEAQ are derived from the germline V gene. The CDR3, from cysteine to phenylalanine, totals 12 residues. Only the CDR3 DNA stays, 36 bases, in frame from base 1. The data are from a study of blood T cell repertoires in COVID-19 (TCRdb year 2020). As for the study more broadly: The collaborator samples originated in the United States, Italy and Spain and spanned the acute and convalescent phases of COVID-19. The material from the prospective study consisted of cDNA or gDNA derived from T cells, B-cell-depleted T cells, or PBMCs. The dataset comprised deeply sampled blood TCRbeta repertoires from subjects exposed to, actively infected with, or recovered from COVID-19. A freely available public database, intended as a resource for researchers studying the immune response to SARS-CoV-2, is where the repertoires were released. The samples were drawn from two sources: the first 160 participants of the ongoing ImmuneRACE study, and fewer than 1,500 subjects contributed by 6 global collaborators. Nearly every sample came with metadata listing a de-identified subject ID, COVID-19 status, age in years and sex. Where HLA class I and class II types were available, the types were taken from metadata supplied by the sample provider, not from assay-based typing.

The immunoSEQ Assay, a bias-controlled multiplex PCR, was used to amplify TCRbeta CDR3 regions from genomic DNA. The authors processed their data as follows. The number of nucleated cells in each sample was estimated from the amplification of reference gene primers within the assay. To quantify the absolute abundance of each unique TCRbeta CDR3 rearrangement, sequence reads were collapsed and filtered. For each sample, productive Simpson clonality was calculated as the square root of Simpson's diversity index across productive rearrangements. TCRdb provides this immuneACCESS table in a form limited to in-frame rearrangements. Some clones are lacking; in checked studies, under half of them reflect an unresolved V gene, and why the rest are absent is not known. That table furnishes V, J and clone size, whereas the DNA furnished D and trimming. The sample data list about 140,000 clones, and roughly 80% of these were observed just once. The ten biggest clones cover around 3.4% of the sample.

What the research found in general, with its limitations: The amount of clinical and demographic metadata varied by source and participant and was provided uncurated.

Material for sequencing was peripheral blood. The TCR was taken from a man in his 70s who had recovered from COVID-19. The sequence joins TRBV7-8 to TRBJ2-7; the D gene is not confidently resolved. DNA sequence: TGTGCCAGCAGCTTTGCCGGTTTCCCCCCGGACTTC. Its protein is CASSFAGFPPDF. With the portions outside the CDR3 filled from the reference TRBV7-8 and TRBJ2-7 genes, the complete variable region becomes GAGVSQSPRYKVAKRGQDVALRCDPISGHVSLFWYQQALGQGPEFLTYFQNEAQLDKSGLPSDRFFAERPEGSVSTLKIQRTQQEDSAVYLCASSFAGFPPDFGPGTRLTVT.